Here is one T cell receptor (beta chain) with its context. Its antigen is unidentified. The sample is drawn from a study of T cell repertoires in cytomegalovirus infection. General study results and limits: The study found HLA-C-restricted CMV-specific TCR beta clonotypes dominating the ex vivo response.

The germline CDR1 and CDR2 sequences are ENHRY and SYGVKD. The ends were cut back, 3 bases at V and 5 bases at J, with 13 bases in the middle. This CDR3 has 15 amino acids. From the reads, TCRdb called clonotypes with MiXCR, one entry per CDR3 protein. This sample has some 440,000 distinct CDR3 sequences, with approximately 30% found just once. This chain connects TRBV10-3 to TRBJ2-2; TRBD1 might be the D (6 bases). This sequence originates from a human donor in good health (CMV status not recorded). Some clones in this sample may be carry-over from other donors' samples. Sequencing was performed on PBMCs. For the CDR3, the DNA is TGTGCCATCAGTGACACAGGGAGACTGACCGGGGAGCTGTTTTTT. Its protein product is CAISDTGRLTGELFF.